This TCR beta chain was recovered during a study of blood T cell repertoires in COVID-19. Turning to the study itself: COVID-19 samples collected from the United States, Italy and Spain covered acute and convalescent phases. Sample material is recorded as cDNA or gDNA derived from T cells, B-cell-depleted T cells, or PBMCs.

Authors' data handling: Reference gene primer amplification yielded estimated nucleated cell counts. TCRdb keeps only in-frame clones here, not all; method: immunoSEQ multiplex PCR. Clonal size and the V and J genes are those of that table, whereas D and trimming came from the DNA. The sample yields about 140,000 clones, 65% to 80% seen once. The CDR3 contains 14 residues. CDR1 is SNHLY and CDR2 is FYNNEI in the germline V gene. V lost 8 bases and J lost 2, with 16 bases in between. Sample: peripheral blood. The receptor's source is a woman aged 55-69 years with acute or convalescent COVID-19. J is TRBJ2-7 and V is TRBV2; perhaps TRBD1 as D (6 bases). DNA of the CDR3: TGTGCCAGCCAATTGGACAGACAGACCTACGAGCAGTACTTC. This encodes CASQLDRQTYEQYF.